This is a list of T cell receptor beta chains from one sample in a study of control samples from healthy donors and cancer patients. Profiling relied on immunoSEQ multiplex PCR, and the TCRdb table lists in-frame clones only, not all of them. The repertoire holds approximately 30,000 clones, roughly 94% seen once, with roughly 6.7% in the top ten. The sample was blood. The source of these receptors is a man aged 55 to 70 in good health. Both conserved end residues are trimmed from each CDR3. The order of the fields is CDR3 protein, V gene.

cdr3_aa: ASSRGLAGTDTQY
v_call: TRBV4-3

cdr3_aa: ASSYPGKFGPSAQH
v_call: TRBV6-2/TRBV6-3

cdr3_aa: ASSLEAGAWELF
v_call: TRBV11-2

cdr3_aa: ASSPDIGTGGSEAF
v_call: TRBV7-2

cdr3_aa: ASSSLWGSNTGELF
v_call: TRBV19

cdr3_aa: ASSQGVAGGAGYEQY
v_call: TRBV3-1/TRBV3-2

cdr3_aa: GVEGARGYT
v_call: TRBV29-1

cdr3_aa: ASRGDRSYNEQF
v_call: TRBV19

cdr3_aa: AWSGKYNSPLH
v_call: TRBV30

cdr3_aa: ASVPRTGGLDTQY
v_call: TRBV12-5

cdr3_aa: ASSHPSSGGRADTQY
v_call: TRBV3-1/TRBV3-2

cdr3_aa: ASSLGQGFTNEKLF
v_call: TRBV11-2

cdr3_aa: SVKDTFESYEQY
v_call: TRBV29-1

cdr3_aa: ASSVRDRSTEAF
v_call: TRBV7-9

cdr3_aa: ASILTGGPTEAF
v_call: TRBV28

cdr3_aa: ASMGVYTEAF
v_call: TRBV6-5

cdr3_aa: ASSPRLVQQDAEAF
v_call: TRBV18

cdr3_aa: ASGQGAGNTIY
v_call: TRBV14

cdr3_aa: ASSPLGLTNAEAF
v_call: TRBV9

cdr3_aa: ASSLEGRLALQETQY
v_call: TRBV7-2

cdr3_aa: AIGSGGAAADTQY
v_call: TRBV10-3

cdr3_aa: ASSLGLAGDPSTDTQY
v_call: TRBV7-9

cdr3_aa: ASSVGAGKTDTQY
v_call: TRBV25-1

cdr3_aa: ASSQDKGQEYQPQH
v_call: TRBV4-2

cdr3_aa: ASSQVGQNYGYT
v_call: TRBV4-3

cdr3_aa: ASSLVSDTQY
v_call: TRBV11-2

cdr3_aa: ASSPSGPSYEQY
v_call: TRBV18

cdr3_aa: ASSLSSGGAIGSYEQY
v_call: TRBV7-6

cdr3_aa: ASSYGTSGTDTQY
v_call: TRBV2

cdr3_aa: ASIARGALSPLMNTEAF
v_call: TRBV19

cdr3_aa: ASSLINRGLSLELVSSYNEQF
v_call: TRBV7-3

cdr3_aa: ASSGTSNYGYT
v_call: TRBV18

cdr3_aa: ASSWGVISGANVLT
v_call: TRBV5-6